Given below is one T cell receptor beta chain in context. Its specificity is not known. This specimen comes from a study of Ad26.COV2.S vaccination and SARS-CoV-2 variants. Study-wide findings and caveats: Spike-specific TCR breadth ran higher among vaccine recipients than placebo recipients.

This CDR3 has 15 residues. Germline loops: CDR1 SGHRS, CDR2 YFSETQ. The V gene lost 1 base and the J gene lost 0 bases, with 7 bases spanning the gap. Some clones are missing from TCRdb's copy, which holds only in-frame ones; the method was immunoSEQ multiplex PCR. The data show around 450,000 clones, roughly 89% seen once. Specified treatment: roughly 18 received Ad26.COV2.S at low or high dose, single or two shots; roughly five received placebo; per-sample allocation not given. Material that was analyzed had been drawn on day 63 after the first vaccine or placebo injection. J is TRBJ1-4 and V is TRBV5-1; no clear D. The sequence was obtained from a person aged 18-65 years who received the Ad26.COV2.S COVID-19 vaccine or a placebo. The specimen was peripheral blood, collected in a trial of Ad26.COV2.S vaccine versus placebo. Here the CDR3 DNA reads TGCGCCAGCAGCTTGTTGGGGTCAACTAATGAAAAACTGTTTTTT. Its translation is CASSLLGSTNEKLFF.